The 18 T cell receptor beta chains presented below share a single source sample, sequenced in a study of T-cell reconstitution after alpha-beta-depleted transplantation in children. As it was prepared, the TCRbeta library received unique molecular identifiers. TCRdb re-called the PCR reads with MiXCR, one entry per CDR3 protein. In the table there are 600,000 to 700,000 distinct CDR3 sequences, roughly 17% of which are singletons. The specimen comprised PBMCs from the stem cell graft donor, sampled from the stem cell graft. The receptors were gathered from a human donor who donated a stem cell graft to a child with acute myeloid leukemia.

Ten or more counts support this clonotype. V gene TRBV20-1 combines with J gene TRBJ2-7, with D possibly TRBD1 on 6 matching bases. Trimming cost V 6 bases and J 3 bases, with 18 bases left between them. The CDR3 contains 14 residues. CDR1 and CDR2 from the germline V gene are DFQATT and SNEGSKA (reference sequence). The CDR3 reads CSAPNGQSYYEQYF. The CDR3 bases are TGCAGTGCGCCGAACGGACAGTCGTACTACGAGCAGTACTTC.

This clonotype occurred many times. The chain combines TRBV5-5 with TRBJ2-4, with D possibly matching TRBD1 (7 bases). The V end was cut by 7 bases, the J end by 7 bases, with 18 bases between. The germline gives CDR1 SGHKS, CDR2 YYEKEE (reference sequence). The CDR3 is 14 amino acids. The CDR3 DNA reads as TGTGCCAGCGCAGACTATGCAGGGGGGAACATTCAGTACTTC. The encoded protein is CASADYAGGNIQYF. The variable domain in full, with the rest retrieved from reference TRBV5-5 and TRBJ2-4, is DAGVTQSPTHLIKTRGQQVTLRCSPISGHKSVSWYQQVLGQGPQFIFQYYEKEERGRGNFPDRFSARQFPNYSSELNVNALLLGDSALYLCASADYAGGNIQYFGAGTRLSVL.

The chain has TRBV5-5 and TRBJ1-6; D unclear. Germline CDR1 SGHKS, CDR2 YYEKEE (reference sequence). With 0 bases removed from V and 7 bases from J, the gap between germline ends came to 11 bases. The CDR3 has 15 residues. In nucleotides, the CDR3 is TGTGCCAGCAGCTTGGACGATCCGGGGAATTCACCCCTCCACTTT. As protein: CASSLDDPGNSPLHF.

The chain recombines TRBV27 with TRBJ2-2, with a tentative D call TRBD1 (5 bases). The V end lost 1 base, the J end lost 3 bases, and 12 bases lay between the germline ends. There are 16 residues in the CDR3. In germline, CDR1 is MNHEY, CDR2 SMNVEV (reference sequence). This CDR3 reads CASSLYGRADTGELFF. The DNA of the CDR3 is TGTGCCAGCAGTTTATATGGCAGGGCGGACACCGGGGAGCTGTTTTTT.

The chain links TRBV20-1 to TRBJ1-1, with D perhaps matching TRBD1 (5 bases). The CDR3 spans 15 residues. Germline CDR1 is DFQATT and CDR2 is SNEGSKA (reference sequence). V was pared by 5 bases and J by 3 bases, with 19 bases between. The CDR3 protein is CSAGNPGTGHTEAFF. As DNA, the CDR3 is TGCAGTGCTGGCAATCCCGGGACGGGACACACTGAAGCTTTCTTT.

The chain carries TRBV7-9 and TRBJ1-5, with a weak D call TRBD1 (5 bases). This CDR3 comprises 15 residues. Trimming stripped 1 base from V and 11 bases from J, with 18 bases between. CDR1 SEHNR and CDR2 FQNEAQ come from the germline V gene (reference sequence). CDR3 in amino acids: CASSLGQDSPPAQHF. CDR3 nucleotide sequence: TGTGCCAGCAGCTTAGGGCAAGACAGCCCACCAGCCCAGCATTTT.

This clonotype came up many times. The chain has TRBV2 and TRBJ2-1, with a weak D call TRBD1 (6 bases). V lost 5 bases, J lost 6 bases, and 17 bases lay in between. This CDR3 has 15 residues. The germline V gene has CDR1 SNHLY and CDR2 FYNNEI. Here the CDR3 reads CASSTRGIVLNEQFF. CDR3 sequence (DNA): TGTGCCAGCAGTACGAGGGGGATCGTGCTCAATGAGCAGTTCTTC.

With regard to this clonotype: The junction departs from the called germline gene at one end, perhaps through a read error. V gene TRBV5-4 combines with J gene TRBJ1-2, with D maybe TRBD1 (6 bases). Germline values: CDR1 SGHNT, CDR2 YYREEE (reference sequence). CDR3 length equals 13 residues. CDR3 amino acids: CACSFFGGGGYTF. The CDR3 coding sequence is TGTGCCTGCAGCTTTTTTGGGGGCGGTGGCTACACCTTC. Supplemented by reference TRBV5-4 and TRBJ1-2, the full variable domain reads ETGVTQSPTHLIKTRGQQVTLRCSSQSGHNTVSWYQQALGQGPQFIFQYYREEENGRGNFPPRFSGLQFPNYSSELNVNALELDDSALYLCACSFFGGGGYTFGSGTRLTVV.

This rearrangement joins TRBV4-2 to TRBJ1-4, with D uncertain. There are 13 residues in the CDR3. V was cut by 6 bases and J by 8 bases, with 13 bases left in between. Germline assignment: CDR1 LGHNA and CDR2 YNFKEQ. The CDR3 DNA reads TGTGCCAGCAGAGGACCAAACGGGGAAAAACTGTTTTTT. Protein: CASRGPNGEKLFF.

This clonotype was seen repeatedly, ten times or more. This chain uses TRBV20-1 with TRBJ2-1, with D hard to call. In germline, CDR1 is DFQATT, CDR2 SNEGSKA (reference sequence). V was trimmed by 3 bases and J by 14 bases, leaving 17 bases between them. The CDR3 loop spans 12 amino acids. CDR3 DNA sequence: TGCAGTGCTAGTCCCGGGCCGTTCCCGGAGTTCTTC. This gives the protein CSASPGPFPEFF.

V gene TRBV20-1 combines with J gene TRBJ1-6, with TRBD1 matching 7 bases. Trimming took 4 bases from V and 4 from J; bases not matched to a gene: 7. The germline V gene encodes CDR1 DFQATT and CDR2 SNEGSKA (reference sequence). There are 15 residues in the CDR3. The CDR3 DNA follows: TGCAGTGCTACCACAGGGGTAACATATAATTCACCCCTCCACTTT. Its translation is CSATTGVTYNSPLHF.

This clonotype was observed at least ten times. This sequence joins TRBV13 and TRBJ1-3; a possible D gene is TRBD1 (5 bases). V gave up 9 bases and J gave up 0 bases, with 30 bases separating them. The length of the CDR3 is 20 residues. In germline, CDR1 is PRHDT, CDR2 FYEKMQ (reference sequence). The CDR3 nucleotides are TGTGCCAGTTTCACTGCTACCATTACAGGAACGGGTTTCTCTGGAAACACCATATATTTT. Residues: CASFTATITGTGFSGNTIYF. Combining the CDR3 with reference TRBV13 and TRBJ1-3 gives the whole variable domain AAGVIQSPRHLIKEKRETATLKCYPIPRHDTVYWYQQGPGQDPQFLISFYEKMQSDKGSIPDRFSAQQFSDYHSELNMSSLELGDSALYFCASFTATITGTGFSGNTIYFGEGSWLTVV.

Only a few counts were recorded for this clonotype. This chain links TRBV20-1 with TRBJ2-7; D call uncertain. The V gene lost 1 base and the J gene lost 5 bases, with 15 bases spanning the gap. The CDR3 is 14 residues long. From germline, CDR1 is DFQATT and CDR2 SNEGSKA (reference sequence). The CDR3 region has the DNA TGCAGTGCTAGAGTTCGACCCCAAGTCAACGAGCAGTACTTC. It translates to CSARVRPQVNEQYF.

This clonotype was detected many times. The rearrangement links TRBV20-1 to TRBJ1-2; TRBD1 agrees at 9 bases. V lost 0 bases and J lost 7; bases outside the gene matches: 6. This CDR3 has 14 amino acids. Germline V gene sequence: CDR1 DFQATT, CDR2 SNEGSKA (reference sequence). CDR3 sequence reads: CSARDPGQGIGYTF. In DNA, the CDR3 is TGCAGTGCTAGAGATCCGGGACAGGGAATTGGCTACACCTTC.

CDR3 sequence: CASSFSRSSSGANVLTF. The CDR3 DNA is TGCGCCAGCAGCTTTTCGCGGTCTAGCTCTGGGGCCAACGTCCTGACTTTC. The chain links TRBV5-1 to TRBJ2-6; D is unresolved. Per the germline V gene, CDR1 is SGHRS and CDR2 is YFSETQ. V was clipped by 2 bases and J by 0 bases, with 12 bases between them. The CDR3 runs to 17 residues. The complete variable domain, with remaining parts taken from reference TRBV5-1 and TRBJ2-6, reads KAGVTQTPRYLIKTRGQQVTLSCSPISGHRSVSWYQQTPGQGLQFLFEYFSETQRNKGNFPGRFSGRQFSNSRSEMNVSTLELGDSALYLCASSFSRSSSGANVLTFGAGSRLTVL.

This clonotype was recorded at least ten times. The rearrangement uses TRBV20-1 and TRBJ2-1; D call uncertain. Germline loops: CDR1 DFQATT, CDR2 SNEGSKA (reference sequence). This CDR3 is 14 amino acids long. V dropped 1 base and J dropped 8 bases, with 15 bases sitting between them. CDR3 DNA sequence: TGCAGTGCTAGAGCCAGCACCGACGAGGATGAGCAGTTCTTC. Amino acids: CSARASTDEDEQFF.

This clonotype was seen many times. V usage is TRBV20-1 and J usage is TRBJ1-5; D gene ambiguous. The CDR3 has 16 residues. Trimming removed 0 bases from V and 3 bases from J, with 15 bases in between. The germline V gene has CDR1 DFQATT and CDR2 SNEGSKA (reference sequence). The CDR3 DNA sequence: TGCAGTGCTAGAGACCAAGATAACCATTACAATCAGCCCCAGCATTTT. Translation gives CSARDQDNHYNQPQHF.

This clonotype occurred a few times. The rearrangement joins TRBV20-1 to TRBJ2-2, with 10 bases lining up with TRBD2. Germline-derived CDR1 and CDR2 are DFQATT and SNEGSKA (reference sequence). The CDR3 consists of 17 residues. Trimming took 3 bases from V and 2 from J; bases not matched to a gene: 9. DNA for the CDR3: TGCAGTGCTAGTCAGGCTAGCGGGGGCTCTAACACCGGGGAGCTGTTTTTT. Translated: CSASQASGGSNTGELFF.